This T cell receptor (beta chain) originates from a study of blood T cell repertoires in COVID-19. Looking at the study overall: Samples representing acute and convalescent COVID-19 were sourced from the United States, Italy and Spain. T cells, B-cell-depleted T cells, or PBMCs provided the cDNA or gDNA that served as material.

Study processing details: Amplified reference gene primers provided the basis for estimating nucleated cell counts. The assay was immunoSEQ multiplex PCR, and TCRdb's table has in-frame clones only and misses some. The V and J calls and clone size were taken over from that table, and D and trimming were inferred from the DNA. Of approximately 88,000 clones detected, about 90% appear once; the ten largest clones hold about 15%. This CDR3 has 14 amino acids. V was clipped by 8 bases and J by 1 base, with 14 bases between them. Germline V gene lookup returns CDR1 SGHTS and CDR2 YDEGEE. The chain joins TRBV5-8 to TRBJ2-3, with D perhaps matching TRBD2 (5 bases). The receptor comes from a male donor with acute or convalescent COVID-19. The specimen sequenced was peripheral blood. For the CDR3, the DNA is TGTGCCAGTAAGGTAGCGCACGGCACAGATACGCAGTATTTT. It codes for CASKVAHGTDTQYF.